The T cell receptor beta chain described here comes from a study of shared clonotypes between healthy human individuals. Study-wide background: Each donor had three CD4 naive, three CD4 memory, two CD8 naive and one CD8 memory plate.

As for this clone: The target antigen is unknown.

Study-level findings and limits: Between four donors, naive CD4 clonotypes were shared at a level of about 5%.

Naive CD8 cells lacked CD45RO and underwent positive selection for CCR7, leaving out terminally differentiated effector memory CD45RA+ cells. J lost 6 bases, V lost 1 base, and 8 bases had no gene match. In germline, CDR1 is SGHAT, CDR2 FQDESV (reference sequence). CDR3 length: 16 residues. Repertoires were generated with immunoSEQ multiplex PCR, while TCRdb's copy carries only in-frame clones and drops some. Of around 2,000,000 clones in the sample, approximately 95% were seen once. The sequence was collected from a man younger than 30 in good health. Sequenced sample: naive CD8+ T cells sorted from blood. The chain joins TRBV11-1 to TRBJ2-7; 11 nucleotides match TRBD1. CDR3 DNA: TGTGCCAGCAGCTTAGGACCCGGGACAGGGGGTTTCGAGCAGTACTTC. This sequence encodes CASSLGPGTGGFEQYF.